This TCR beta chain was identified in a study of cytomegalovirus exposure and HLA in healthy donors. Overall study results and limits: Some TCR beta chains (roughly 150 of them) were listed as cytomegalovirus-associated.

To note about this clone: The antigen remains unidentified.

Use of 60 Vbeta and 13 Jbeta primers characterized the PCR. Produced via immunoSEQ multiplex PCR; TCRdb's table is partial and in-frame only. The sample holds some 140,000 clones, roughly 80% seen once. CDR1 SGHRS and CDR2 YFSETQ come from the germline V gene. Trimming cost V 3 bases and J 4 bases, with 19 bases left between them. This CDR3 has 16 amino acids. The study sampled nominally healthy donors, though unrecorded immune exposures were likely. The chain employs TRBV5-1 and TRBJ1-2; TRBD1 might be the D (6 bases). The clonotype was recovered from a woman aged 40 to 50 in good health and CMV-seronegative. The sequenced material came from PBMCs. The CDR3 DNA reads as TGCGCCAGCAGCTCCCCCCGGGAGGGGGATATCTATGGCTACACCTTC. This codes for CASSSPREGDIYGYTF.